This note documents a single TCR beta chain sequence. Relative to the germline gene, one junction end is altered; a read error may explain this. This entry comes from a study of CD8+ T cells in alopecia areata. Germline CDR1 reads SNHLY; CDR2 reads FYNNEI. The CDR3 is made up of 12 amino acids. Researchers took lesional scalp punch biopsies and peripheral blood from people who were alopecia areata patients. It was cDNA, reverse transcribed from extracted RNA, that served as the sequencing template. Profiling relied on immunoSEQ multiplex PCR, and the TCRdb table lists in-frame clones only, not all of them. The sample lists about 12,000 clones, 50% to 60% occurring once.

The clonotype originates from a human donor with alopecia areata. The sequenced material came from skin. V gene TRBV2 combines with J gene TRBJ1-2; D uncertain. This chain's CDR3 is CASREDNYGYTF. The CDR3 DNA reads TGTGCCAGCAGGGAAGATAACTATGGCTACACCTTC.